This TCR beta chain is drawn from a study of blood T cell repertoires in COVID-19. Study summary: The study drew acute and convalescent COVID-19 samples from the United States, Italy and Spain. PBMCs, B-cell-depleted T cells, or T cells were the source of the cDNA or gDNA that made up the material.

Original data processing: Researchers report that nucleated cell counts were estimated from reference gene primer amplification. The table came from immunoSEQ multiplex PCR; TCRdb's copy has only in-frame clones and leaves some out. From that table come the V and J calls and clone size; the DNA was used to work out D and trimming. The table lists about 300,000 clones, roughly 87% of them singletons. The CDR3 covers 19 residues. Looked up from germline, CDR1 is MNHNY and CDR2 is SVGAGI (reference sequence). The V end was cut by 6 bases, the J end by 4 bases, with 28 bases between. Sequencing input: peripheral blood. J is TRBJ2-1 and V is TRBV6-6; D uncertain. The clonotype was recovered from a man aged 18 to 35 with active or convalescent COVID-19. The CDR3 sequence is CASSLRLTQISILYNEQFF. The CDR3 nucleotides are TGTGCCAGCAGCTTACGGCTTACACAGATAAGTATCTTGTACAATGAGCAGTTCTTC.